This TCR beta chain was documented in a study of human T cells and chemical hapten exposure. Trimming cost V 4 bases and J 6 bases, with 15 bases left between them. CDR3 size: 15 residues. Germline CDR1 and CDR2: SEHNR and FQNEAQ (reference sequence). The time point here: pre-sensitization, week 0. Treatment denoted: therapeutic diphenylcyclopropenone sensitization with weekly scalp DPC. MiXCR, run by TCRdb on the RACE reads, gives a single entry per CDR3 protein. The table shows about 110,000 distinct CDR3 sequences, with around 12% occurring only once. This clonotype was sampled from a woman aged 50 to 60 with alopecia areata. Some clones in this sample may be carry-over from other donors' samples. The genes are TRBV7-9 and TRBJ2-2; possible D gene TRBD2, 6 bases. The material sequenced was whole blood, taken in connection with sensitization to the hapten diphenylcyclopropenone (DPC). The CDR3 DNA follows: TGTGCCAGCAGCTCAACCGCATCGGGAGCCGGGGAGCTGTTTTTT. Its translation is CASSSTASGAGELFF.